This T cell receptor (beta chain) came from a study of shared clonotypes between healthy human individuals. Profiled with immunoSEQ multiplex PCR; TCRdb holds only in-frame clones, not every one. Of millions of clones listed, over 85% are singletons. The CDR3 length is 15 residues. With 4 bases clipped from V and 3 bases from J, the junction kept 6 bases outside the gene matches. The germline V gene encodes CDR1 SGHVS and CDR2 FQNEAQ. As defined, naive CD8 cells were CD45RO-negative and positively selected for CCR7, with terminally differentiated effector memory CD45RA+ cells excluded. The sample comprised naive CD8+ T cells sorted from blood. This chain connects TRBV7-8 to TRBJ1-2, with TRBD1 matching over 9 bases. This clonotype originated in a man between 18 and 35 years old in good health. The CDR3 DNA reads as TGTGCCAGCAGCTCAGGGGGACAGGGAGACTATGGCTACACCTTC. Translating gives CASSSGGQGDYGYTF.